This TCR beta chain was captured in a study of blood T cell repertoires in COVID-19. In the study overall: The study drew acute and convalescent COVID-19 samples from the United States, Italy and Spain.

Authors' analysis steps: Estimation of nucleated cell counts was performed using reference gene primer amplification. The method was immunoSEQ multiplex PCR; TCRdb's version includes in-frame clones alone and lacks a portion of them. V, J and clone size were drawn from that table, and D and trimming were deduced from the DNA. The sample records over 200,000 clones, roughly 90% being singletons. The CDR3 contains 12 residues. Trimming pared 5 bases from V and 3 bases from J, leaving 4 bases between. Germline loops: CDR1 SGHVS, CDR2 FQNEAQ. The chain links TRBV7-8 to TRBJ2-2, with D unclear. This TCR was sampled from a man aged 30 to 45 who had recovered from COVID-19. Sequences were obtained from peripheral blood. The CDR3 spells CASSPYTGELFF. CDR3 DNA: TGTGCCAGCAGCCCTTACACCGGGGAGCTGTTTTTT.